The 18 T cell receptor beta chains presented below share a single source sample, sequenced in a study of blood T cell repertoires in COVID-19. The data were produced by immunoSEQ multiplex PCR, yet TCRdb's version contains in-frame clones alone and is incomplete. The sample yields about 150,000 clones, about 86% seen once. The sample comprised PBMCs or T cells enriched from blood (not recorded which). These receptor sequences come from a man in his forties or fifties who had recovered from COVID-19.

The CDR3 bases are TGTGCCAGCAGCTTTGCGACAGGGGCTCGGACAGAGACCCAGTACTTC. Protein: CASSFATGARTETQYF. The V gene is TRBV7-6, the J gene TRBJ2-5, with TRBD1 identical over 8 bases. The trim removed 3 bases at V and 4 bases at J, leaving 10 bases unmatched. Germline-derived CDR1 and CDR2 are SGHVS and FNYEAQ. The CDR3 is 16 amino acids.

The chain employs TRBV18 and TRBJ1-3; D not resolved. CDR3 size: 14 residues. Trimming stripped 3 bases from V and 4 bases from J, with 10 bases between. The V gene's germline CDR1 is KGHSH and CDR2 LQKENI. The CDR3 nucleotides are TGTGCCAGCTCACCGCCATCCAGGGGAAACACCATATATTTT. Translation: CASSPPSRGNTIYF.

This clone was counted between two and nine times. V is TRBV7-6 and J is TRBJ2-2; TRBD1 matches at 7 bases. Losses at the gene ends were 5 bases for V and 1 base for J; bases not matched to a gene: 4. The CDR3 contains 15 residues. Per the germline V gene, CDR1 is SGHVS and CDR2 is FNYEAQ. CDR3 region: CASSPGTENTGELFF. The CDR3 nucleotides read TGTGCCAGCAGCCCCGGGACAGAGAACACCGGGGAGCTGTTTTTT. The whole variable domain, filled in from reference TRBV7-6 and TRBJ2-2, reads GAGVSQSPRYKVTKRGQDVALRCDPISGHVSLYWYRQALGQGPEFLTYFNYEAQQDKSGLPNDRFSAERPEGSISTLTIQRTEQRDSAMYRCASSPGTENTGELFFGEGSRLTVL.

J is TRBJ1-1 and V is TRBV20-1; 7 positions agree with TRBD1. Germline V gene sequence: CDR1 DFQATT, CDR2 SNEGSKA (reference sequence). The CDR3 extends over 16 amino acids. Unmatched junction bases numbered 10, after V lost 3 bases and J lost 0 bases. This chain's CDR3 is CSASLASTGLNTEAFF. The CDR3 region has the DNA TGCAGTGCTAGTTTGGCTTCGACAGGGCTGAACACTGAAGCTTTCTTT.

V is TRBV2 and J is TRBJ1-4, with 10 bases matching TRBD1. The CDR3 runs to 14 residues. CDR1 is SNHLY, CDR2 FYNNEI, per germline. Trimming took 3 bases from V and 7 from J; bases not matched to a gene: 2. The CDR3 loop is CASSEDRGTEKLFF. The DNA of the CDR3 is TGTGCCAGCAGTGAGGACAGGGGGACTGAAAAACTGTTTTTT.

CDR3 region: CSVERGLGETQYF. The CDR3 DNA reads as TGCAGCGTTGAAAGAGGGTTAGGAGAGACCCAGTACTTC. The V and J genes are TRBV29-1 and TRBJ2-5; D perhaps matches TRBD2 (5 bases). With 2 bases removed from V and 4 bases from J, the gap between germline ends came to 11 bases. This CDR3 contains 13 residues. Germline V CDR1 and CDR2: SQVTM, ANQGSEA.

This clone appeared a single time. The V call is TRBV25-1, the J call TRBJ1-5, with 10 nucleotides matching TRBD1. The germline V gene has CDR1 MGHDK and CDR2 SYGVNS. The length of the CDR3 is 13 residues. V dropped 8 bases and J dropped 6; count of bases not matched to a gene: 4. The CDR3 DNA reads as TGTGCCAGCGGAGGGACAGGGGCTCAGCCCCAGCATTTT. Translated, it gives CASGGTGAQPQHF.

CDR3 nucleotide sequence: TGTGCCAGCAGCGTAGCGGGACAGCAGAATGAAAAACTGTTTTTT. As protein: CASSVAGQQNEKLFF. This rearrangement joins TRBV9 to TRBJ1-4; TRBD1 agrees at 7 bases. V trimming: 0 bases; J trimming: 5 bases; junction bases outside the gene matches: 4. Germline V lookup: CDR1 SGDLS, CDR2 YYNGEE. There are 15 residues in the CDR3.

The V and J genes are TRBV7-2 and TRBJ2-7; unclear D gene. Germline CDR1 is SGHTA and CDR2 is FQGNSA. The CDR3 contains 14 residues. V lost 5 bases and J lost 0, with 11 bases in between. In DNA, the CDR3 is TGTGCCAGCAGCCCCAGCAGGAACTCCTACGAGCAGTACTTC. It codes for CASSPSRNSYEQYF. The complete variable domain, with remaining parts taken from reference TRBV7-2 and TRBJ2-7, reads GAGVSQSPSNKVTEKGKDVELRCDPISGHTALYWYRQSLGQGLEFLIYFQGNSAPDKSGLPSDRFSAERTGGSVSTLTIQRTQQEDSAVYLCASSPSRNSYEQYFGPGTRLTVT.

This chain's CDR3 is CASSFPRGGQETQYF. The DNA for the CDR3 is TGTGCCAGCAGCTTCCCCCGGGGGGGTCAAGAGACCCAGTACTTC. The chain uses TRBV7-9 and TRBJ2-5, with TRBD2 identical over 8 bases. CDR1 and CDR2 (germline): SEHNR, FQNEAQ (reference sequence). Trimming at V came to 3 bases and at J to 2 bases, leaving 5 bases not matched to a gene. The CDR3 has 15 amino acids.

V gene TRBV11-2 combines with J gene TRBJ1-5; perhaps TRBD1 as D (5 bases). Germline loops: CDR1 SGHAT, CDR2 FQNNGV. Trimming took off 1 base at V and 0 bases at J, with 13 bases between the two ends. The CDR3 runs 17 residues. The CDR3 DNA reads TGTGCCAGCAGCTTAGGTACAGGCCCCTATAGCAATCAGCCCCAGCATTTT. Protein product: CASSLGTGPYSNQPQHF.

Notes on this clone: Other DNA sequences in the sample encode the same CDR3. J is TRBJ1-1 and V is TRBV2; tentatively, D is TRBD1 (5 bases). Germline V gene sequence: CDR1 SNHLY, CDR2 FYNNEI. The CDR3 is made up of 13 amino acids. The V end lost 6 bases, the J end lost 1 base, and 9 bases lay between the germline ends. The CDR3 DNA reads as TGTGCCAGCAGAGCCGACAGGAACACTGAAGCTTTCTTT. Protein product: CASRADRNTEAFF.

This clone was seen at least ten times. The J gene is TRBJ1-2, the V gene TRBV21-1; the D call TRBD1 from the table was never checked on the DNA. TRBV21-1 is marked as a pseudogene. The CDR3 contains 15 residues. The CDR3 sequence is CASSKLRTGTLGYTF. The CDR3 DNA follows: TGTGCCAGCAGCAAACTAAGGACAGGTACCCTTGGCTACACCTTC.

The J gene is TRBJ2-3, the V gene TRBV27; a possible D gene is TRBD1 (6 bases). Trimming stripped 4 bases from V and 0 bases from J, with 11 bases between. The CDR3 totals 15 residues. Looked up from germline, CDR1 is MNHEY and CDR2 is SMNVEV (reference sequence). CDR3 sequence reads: CASSSRTASTDTQYF. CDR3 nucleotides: TGTGCCAGCAGTTCGCGGACAGCCAGCACAGATACGCAGTATTTT.

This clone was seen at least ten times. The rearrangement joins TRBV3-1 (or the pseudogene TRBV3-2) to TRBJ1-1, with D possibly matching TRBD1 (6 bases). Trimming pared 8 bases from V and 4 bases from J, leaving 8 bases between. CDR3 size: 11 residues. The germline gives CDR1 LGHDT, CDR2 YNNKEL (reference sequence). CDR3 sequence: CASRRGTEAFF. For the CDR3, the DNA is TGTGCCAGCCGCAGGGGCACTGAAGCTTTCTTT.

Here the CDR3 DNA reads TGTGCCAGCAGGTCAGGGGACACAGATACGCAGTATTTT. Amino acids: CASRSGDTDTQYF. V gene TRBV6-5 combines with J gene TRBJ2-3; weak D call: TRBD1 (6 bases). The CDR3 consists of 13 residues. CDR1 and CDR2 (germline): MNHEY, SVGAGI. The ends were cut back, 6 bases at V and 2 bases at J, with 9 bases in the middle.

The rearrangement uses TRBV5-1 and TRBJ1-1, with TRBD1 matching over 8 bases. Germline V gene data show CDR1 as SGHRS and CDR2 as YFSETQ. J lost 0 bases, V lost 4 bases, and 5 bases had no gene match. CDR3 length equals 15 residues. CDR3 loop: CASSPWTGLNTEAFF. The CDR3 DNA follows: TGCGCCAGCAGCCCTTGGACAGGGTTGAACACTGAAGCTTTCTTT.

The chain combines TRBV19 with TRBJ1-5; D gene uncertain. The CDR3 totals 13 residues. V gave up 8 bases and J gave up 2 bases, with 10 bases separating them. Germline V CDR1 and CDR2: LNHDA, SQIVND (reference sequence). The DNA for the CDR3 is TGTGCCAGTGGAGGGCAGGGCAATCAGCCCCAGCATTTT. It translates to CASGGQGNQPQHF.